The next 20 T cell receptor beta chains were all read from a single sample in a study of blood T cell repertoires in COVID-19. TCRdb's copy holds only in-frame clones and misses some; the assay was immunoSEQ multiplex PCR. The sample consists of 90,000 to 100,000 clones, around nine tenths of them appearing once. Sequences were obtained from peripheral blood. These receptors were obtained from a man aged 50-59 years with acute or convalescent COVID-19.

The genes are TRBV5-6 and TRBJ2-2; 10 nucleotides agree with TRBD2. This CDR3 region has 16 residues. Losses at the gene ends were 0 bases for V and 7 bases for J; bases not matched to a gene: 6. CDR1 is SGHDT, CDR2 YYEEEE, per germline. The CDR3 sequence is CASSLGVAGGVGELFF. The CDR3 region has the DNA TGTGCCAGCAGCTTGGGTGTAGCGGGAGGTGTCGGGGAGCTGTTTTTT.

This clone is a singleton in its sample. This chain joins TRBV12-3 or TRBV12-4 and TRBJ2-1, with a tentative D call TRBD1 (6 bases). The CDR3 runs 11 residues. With 6 bases removed from V and 16 bases from J, the gap between germline ends came to 16 bases. The CDR3 reads CASRGAILPFF. Here the CDR3 DNA reads TGTGCCAGCAGGGGGGCCATCCTCCCCTTCTTC.

The gene calls are TRBV2 and TRBJ2-5; 11 bases line up with TRBD2. The CDR3 extends over 15 amino acids. The ends lost 5 bases at V and 2 bases at J; junction bases unmatched: 4. The germline gives CDR1 SNHLY, CDR2 FYNNEI. The chain's CDR3 is CASSRLAGLQETQYF. The CDR3 region has the DNA TGTGCCAGCAGTAGACTAGCGGGACTTCAAGAGACCCAGTACTTC.

This chain links TRBV3-1 (or the pseudogene TRBV3-2) with TRBJ2-1; 8 nucleotides match TRBD2. Germline trimming cut 2 bases from V and 3 bases from J; bases unmatched to any gene: 3. This CDR3 is built from 15 residues. Germline V gene lookup returns CDR1 LGHDT and CDR2 YNNKEL (reference sequence). CDR3 loop: CASSQKREYYNEQFF. DNA of the CDR3: TGTGCCAGCAGCCAAAAGCGGGAGTACTACAATGAGCAGTTCTTC.

CDR3 nucleotides: TGCGCCAGCAGCCAACTAGCGGCCAGCTACGAGCAGTACTTC. It specifies CASSQLAASYEQYF. The gene calls are TRBV5-1 and TRBJ2-7; 8 bases are shared with TRBD2. Germline loops: CDR1 SGHRS, CDR2 YFSETQ. CDR3 length: 14 residues. Trimming cost V 4 bases and J 3 bases; bases outside gene matches: 6.

The chain carries TRBV7-2 and TRBJ2-7; 8 nucleotides line up with TRBD1. CDR1 and CDR2 from the germline V gene are SGHTA and FQGNSA. This CDR3 spans 15 amino acids. The trim removed 4 bases at V and 3 bases at J, leaving 8 bases unmatched. This CDR3 is CASSSQGGSIYEQYF. Here the CDR3 DNA reads TGTGCCAGCAGCTCACAGGGGGGTTCGATCTACGAGCAGTACTTC.

The chain recombines TRBV10-3 with TRBJ2-2; the match to TRBD2 covers 11 bases. The CDR3 is made up of 15 amino acids. Germline-derived CDR1 and CDR2 are ENHRY and SYGVKD. V dropped 6 bases and J dropped 1; count of bases not matched to a gene: 1. The DNA for the CDR3 is TGTGCCATCAGGGGGACTAGCGGGAACACCGGGGAGCTGTTTTTT. Amino acids: CAIRGTSGNTGELFF.

This chain connects TRBV3-1 (or the pseudogene TRBV3-2) to TRBJ2-5, with TRBD1 matching over 7 bases. This CDR3 comprises 15 residues. Germline lookup yields CDR1 LGHDT and CDR2 YNNKEL (reference sequence). J gave up 4 bases and V 5 bases, and 10 bases lay outside the gene matches. The CDR3 DNA sequence: TGTGCCAGCAGCGTTACAGGGGACGGCCGAGAGACCCAGTACTTC. Translation gives CASSVTGDGRETQYF.

This rearrangement joins TRBV19 to TRBJ2-5, with TRBD2 matching 8 bases. Unmatched junction bases numbered 4, after V lost 3 bases and J lost 4 bases. Germline V gene sequence: CDR1 LNHDA, CDR2 SQIVND (reference sequence). There are 14 residues in the CDR3. CDR3 in amino acids: CASSIGTRGETQYF. DNA of the CDR3: TGTGCCAGTAGTATCGGGACTAGGGGAGAGACCCAGTACTTC.

The CDR3 nucleotides read TGCGCCAGCAGCTTGGTTCTGGGCATCTCCTACGAGCAGTACTTC. The encoded protein is CASSLVLGISYEQYF. The V call is TRBV5-1, the J call TRBJ2-7; D gene ambiguous. The germline CDR1 and CDR2 sequences are SGHRS and YFSETQ. CDR3 length: 15 residues. The germline V and J ends were trimmed by 0 bases and 0 bases, with 10 bases remaining between them.

The genes are TRBV6-6 and TRBJ1-2; 9 bases fit TRBD1. Looked up from germline, CDR1 is MNHNY and CDR2 is SVGAGI (reference sequence). After removal of 2 bases from V and 6 bases from J, the junction contained 10 bases not matched to a gene. CDR3 size: 16 residues. CDR3 coding DNA: TGTGCCAGCAGTTACCCAACGAGGGACAGGGAGGATGGCTACACCTTC. As protein: CASSYPTRDREDGYTF.

The chain uses TRBV11-3 and TRBJ1-1; D gene uncertain. V dropped 0 bases and J dropped 8 bases, with 7 bases sitting between them. The length of the CDR3 is 12 residues. The germline CDR1 and CDR2 sequences are SGHNT and YENEEA. CDR3 region: CASSLDAAEAFF. The DNA for the CDR3 is TGTGCCAGCAGCTTAGACGCGGCAGAAGCTTTCTTT.

The rearrangement links TRBV20-1 to TRBJ2-7; possible D gene TRBD2, 6 bases. The CDR3 is made up of 10 amino acids. CDR1 is DFQATT, CDR2 SNEGSKA, per germline (reference sequence). Trimming left V 6 bases short and J 10 bases short, with 13 bases between. The CDR3, as DNA: TGCAGTGCAACGGGGACTGCCCAGTACTTC. Protein product: CSATGTAQYF.

This clone was seen just once. The V and J genes are TRBV19 and TRBJ1-6, with TRBD1 matching over 10 bases. Per the germline V gene, CDR1 is LNHDA and CDR2 is SQIVND (reference sequence). CDR3 length: 15 residues. V was pared by 3 bases and J by 9 bases, with 5 bases of the junction left unmatched. CDR3 in amino acids: CASSIEGTGVSPLHF. The CDR3 nucleotides are TGTGCCAGTAGTATTGAGGGGACAGGGGTTTCACCCCTCCACTTT. Using reference TRBV19 and TRBJ1-6 for the parts outside the CDR3, the full variable domain is DGGITQSPKYLFRKEGQNVTLSCEQNLNHDAMYWYRQDPGQGLRLIYYSQIVNDFQKGDIAEGYSVSREKKESFPLTVTSAQKNPTAFYLCASSIEGTGVSPLHFGNGTRLTVT.

The V and J genes are TRBV7-8 and TRBJ2-1, with unresolved D. V was trimmed by 5 bases and J by 3 bases, leaving 8 bases between them. Per the germline V gene, CDR1 is SGHVS and CDR2 is FQNEAQ. The CDR3 is made up of 13 amino acids. This CDR3 reads CASSPGDYNEQFF. CDR3 DNA sequence: TGTGCCAGCAGCCCAGGCGACTACAATGAGCAGTTCTTC.

This chain links TRBV7-2 with TRBJ2-2; D gene unclear. The CDR3 sequence is 15 residues long. The germline CDR1 and CDR2 sequences are SGHTA and FQGNSA. V dropped 1 base and J dropped 7 bases, with 13 bases sitting between them. The CDR3: CASSLGISSRGELFF. CDR3 DNA sequence: TGTGCCAGCAGCTTAGGGATTTCTAGTCGCGGGGAGCTGTTTTTT.

The rearrangement joins TRBV6-5 to TRBJ1-1, with 7 nucleotides matching TRBD1. The CDR3 is 14 residues long. The germline V gene has CDR1 MNHEY and CDR2 SVGAGI. V shed 2 bases and J 1 base; nucleotides not matched to a gene: 1. CDR3 residues: CASSYGDRNTEAFF. In DNA, the CDR3 is TGTGCCAGCAGTTACGGGGACAGGAACACTGAAGCTTTCTTT.

The chain employs TRBV12-3 or TRBV12-4 and TRBJ2-4; D not certain. V was clipped by 5 bases and J by 11 bases, with 10 bases between them. There are 11 residues in the CDR3. CDR3 sequence: CASSPDEVQYF. CDR3 DNA sequence: TGTGCCAGCAGTCCTGACGAGGTTCAGTACTTC.

The CDR3 spells CASSYSPGVEQFF. The CDR3 DNA follows: TGTGCCAGCAGTTACTCGCCGGGTGTGGAGCAGTTCTTC. The chain employs TRBV6-6 and TRBJ2-1; D is unresolved. V dropped 0 bases and J dropped 10 bases, with 10 bases sitting between them. The CDR3 length is 13 residues. In germline, CDR1 is MNHNY, CDR2 SVGAGI (reference sequence).

The chain is built from TRBV10-2 and TRBJ1-1, with D tentatively TRBD1 (6 bases). Germline lookup yields CDR1 WSHSY and CDR2 SAAADI. The CDR3 covers 14 residues. V lost 6 bases and J lost 2, with 13 bases in between. The CDR3 here is CASSVQGGNTEAFF. Here the CDR3 DNA reads TGCGCCAGCAGCGTACAGGGCGGTAACACTGAAGCTTTCTTT.